This TCR beta chain was obtained from a study of T cells in Graves' hyperthyroidism and ophthalmopathy. Uncontrolled infection, other autoimmune disease, pregnancy or lactation barred patients from enrollment. Fresh peripheral blood, approximately 9.7 ml, was the source of the PBMCs. TCR beta CDR3 region amplification was performed from RNA transcripts. In the first-round RT-PCR of the TCR CDR3, the HTBI primer set was used. TCRdb re-called the multiplex PCR reads through MiXCR, storing one row per CDR3 protein. The data show some 570,000 distinct CDR3 sequences, about 14% seen once. V gave up 0 bases and J gave up 2 bases; unmatched junction bases: 3. The CDR3 loop spans 16 amino acids. In germline, CDR1 is SGDLS, CDR2 YYNGEE. At least ten counts were recorded for this clonotype.

This chain connects TRBV9 to TRBJ2-1; 9 bases match TRBD2. Material for sequencing was blood. This TCR was recovered from a woman under 30 with Graves' ophthalmopathy. The CDR3 sequence: CASSVVAGVPYNEQFF. The CDR3 coding sequence is TGTGCCAGCAGCGTAGTAGCGGGAGTACCCTACAATGAGCAGTTCTTC.